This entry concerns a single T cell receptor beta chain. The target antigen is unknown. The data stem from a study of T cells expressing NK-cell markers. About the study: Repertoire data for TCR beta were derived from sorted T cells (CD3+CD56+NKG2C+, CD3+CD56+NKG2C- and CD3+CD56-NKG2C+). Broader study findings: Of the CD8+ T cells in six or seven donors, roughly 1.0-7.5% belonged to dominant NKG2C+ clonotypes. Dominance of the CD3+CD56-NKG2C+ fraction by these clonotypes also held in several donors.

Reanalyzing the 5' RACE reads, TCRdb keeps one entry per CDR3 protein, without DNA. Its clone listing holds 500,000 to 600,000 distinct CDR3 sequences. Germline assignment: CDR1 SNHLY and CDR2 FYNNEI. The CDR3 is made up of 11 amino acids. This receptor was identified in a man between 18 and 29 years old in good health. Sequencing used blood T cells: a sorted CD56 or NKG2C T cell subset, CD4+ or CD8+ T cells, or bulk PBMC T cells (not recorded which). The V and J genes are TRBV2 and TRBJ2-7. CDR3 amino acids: CASAWSYEQYF.